The 31 T cell receptor beta chains in this list originate from one sample, sequenced in a study of OX40 agonist ivuxolimab in advanced cancers. Here immunoSEQ multiplex PCR was the method, and the copy in TCRdb shows in-frame clones only, minus some. The table has 50,000 to 70,000 clones, 70% to 90% seen once. The source was CD4+ or CD8+ T cells sorted from blood, collected in a trial of the OX40 agonist ivuxolimab. Every receptor here comes from an adult with an advanced solid tumor such as melanoma, head and neck, liver or kidney cancer.

The chain combines TRBV7-3 with TRBJ2-1, with D possibly being TRBD1 or TRBD2 (5 bases each). Between the trimmed V and J ends, which lost 5 bases and 3 bases, there was a span of 11 bases. The CDR3 totals 14 residues. The germline V gene has CDR1 SGHTA and CDR2 FQGTGA. CDR3 residues: CASSPGAGYNEQFF. Here the CDR3 DNA reads TGTGCCAGCAGCCCCGGGGCCGGCTACAATGAGCAGTTCTTC.

The chain links TRBV5-1 to TRBJ2-5; 8 positions match TRBD1. Unmatched junction bases numbered 6, after V lost 4 bases and J lost 4 bases. CDR3 length equals 14 residues. The germline V gene encodes CDR1 SGHRS and CDR2 YFSETQ. This CDR3 is CASSRETGGETQYF. The CDR3 nucleotides are TGCGCCAGCAGCCGCGAAACAGGGGGAGAGACCCAGTACTTC.

This sequence joins TRBV5-4 and TRBJ2-7, with TRBD2 identical over 11 bases. This CDR3 has 15 amino acids. The V and J ends lost 0 bases and 3 bases, in that order; junction bases with no gene match: 2. Germline V gives CDR1 SGHNT, CDR2 YYREEE (reference sequence). The CDR3 DNA follows: TGTGCCAGCAGCTTGGGACTAGCGGGGAACTACGAGCAGTACTTC. Translated: CASSLGLAGNYEQYF.

This chain connects TRBV7-2 to TRBJ2-5; 11 positions agree with TRBD2. The CDR3 covers 14 residues. The V segment lost 5 bases and the J segment 6 bases; nucleotides outside the gene matches: 5. Germline V lookup: CDR1 SGHTA, CDR2 FQGNSA. The CDR3 reads CASSQGTSGQTQYF. CDR3 nucleotide sequence: TGTGCCAGCAGCCAAGGGACTAGCGGACAGACCCAGTACTTC. The full variable domain, its missing parts supplied by reference TRBV7-2 and TRBJ2-5, is GAGVSQSPSNKVTEKGKDVELRCDPISGHTALYWYRQSLGQGLEFLIYFQGNSAPDKSGLPSDRFSAERTGGSVSTLTIQRTQQEDSAVYLCASSQGTSGQTQYFGPGTRLLVL.

This chain uses TRBV9 with TRBJ1-5, with a possible D match to TRBD1 (6 bases). Between the trimmed V and J ends, which lost 4 bases and 8 bases, there was a span of 16 bases. The length of the CDR3 is 14 residues. Per germline, CDR1 SGDLS and CDR2 YYNGEE. The CDR3 loop is CASSQGGGREPQHF. In DNA form, the CDR3 reads TGTGCCAGCAGCCAAGGGGGGGGTAGGGAGCCCCAGCATTTT.

The V call is TRBV27, the J call TRBJ2-7; no clear D gene. The germline V and J ends were trimmed by 1 base and 7 bases, with 11 bases remaining between them. This CDR3 is 13 amino acids long. Per the germline V gene, CDR1 is MNHEY and CDR2 is SMNVEV (reference sequence). The DNA of the CDR3 is TGTGCCAGCAGTTTATACACCCCCCTTGAGCAGTACTTC. The encoded protein is CASSLYTPLEQYF.

The V and J genes are TRBV6-6 and TRBJ1-2; D is unclear. This CDR3 is built from 13 residues. CDR1 and CDR2 from the germline V gene are MNHNY and SVGAGI (reference sequence). V lost 6 bases and J 2 bases, leaving 10 bases between the germline ends. The CDR3 spells CASRLTVNYGYTF. The CDR3 region has the DNA TGTGCCAGCAGACTCACAGTGAACTATGGCTACACCTTC.

The genes are TRBV20-1 and TRBJ2-7; D gene unclear. Germline-derived CDR1 and CDR2 are DFQATT and SNEGSKA (reference sequence). CDR3 length: 11 residues. The germline V and J ends were trimmed by 0 bases and 9 bases, with 9 bases remaining between them. CDR3 bases: TGCAGTGCTAGAGATAAAAGAGGGCAGTACTTC. Its protein product is CSARDKRGQYF.

The V gene is TRBV5-6, the J gene TRBJ1-2; TRBD1 is a possible D gene (5 bases). The CDR3 covers 15 residues. Germline CDR1 is SGHDT and CDR2 is YYEEEE. The V gene lost 4 bases and the J gene lost 4 bases, with 17 bases spanning the gap. The CDR3: CASSPELRDPYGYTF. CDR3 in DNA: TGTGCCAGCAGCCCGGAACTCCGGGACCCCTATGGCTACACCTTC. Drawing the rest from reference TRBV5-6 and TRBJ1-2, the complete variable domain is DAGVTQSPTHLIKTRGQQVTLRCSPKSGHDTVSWYQQALGQGPQFIFQYYEEEERQRGNFPDRFSGHQFPNYSSELNVNALLLGDSALYLCASSPELRDPYGYTFGSGTRLTVV.

This chain uses TRBV6-5 with TRBJ2-7; D gene ambiguous. The CDR3 totals 13 residues. Germline CDR1 and CDR2: MNHEY and SVGAGI. V dropped 0 bases and J dropped 3 bases, with 6 bases sitting between them. CDR3 in amino acids: CASSYSTRYEQYF. CDR3 bases: TGTGCCAGCAGTTACTCGACTCGCTACGAGCAGTACTTC.

The chain uses TRBV7-9 and TRBJ2-5; TRBD2 matches at 9 bases. Germline V gene lookup returns CDR1 SEHNR and CDR2 FQNEAQ (reference sequence). With 7 bases clipped from V and 2 bases from J, the junction kept 8 bases outside the gene matches. The CDR3 totals 15 residues. The DNA for the CDR3 is TGTGCCAGCACCCGTAGCGGGAGAGAGCAAGAGACCCAGTACTTC. Residues: CASTRSGREQETQYF.

V is TRBV14 and J is TRBJ2-3, with 8 positions matching TRBD1. Germline loops: CDR1 SGHDN, CDR2 FVKESK. The CDR3 sequence is 16 residues long. The ends lost 0 bases at V and 5 bases at J; junction bases unmatched: 7. CDR3 amino acids: CASSQDPGQVGDTQYF. The CDR3, as DNA: TGTGCCAGCAGCCAAGATCCGGGACAGGTGGGAGATACGCAGTATTTT.

V usage is TRBV9 and J usage is TRBJ1-1; D is unresolved. Germline CDR1 reads SGDLS; CDR2 reads YYNGEE. V dropped 3 bases and J dropped 1 base, with 7 bases sitting between them. The CDR3 is 13 amino acids. CDR3 protein: CASSGYRNTEAFF. CDR3 DNA sequence: TGTGCCAGCAGCGGCTACAGGAACACTGAAGCTTTCTTT.

This clone appeared once. CDR3 coding DNA: TGTGCCAGCAGTGGGACAGGCGCGCAACGGGAGACCCAGTACTTC. It encodes CASSGTGAQRETQYF. This rearrangement joins TRBV7-2 to TRBJ2-5, with 8 bases aligning to TRBD1. J gave up 5 bases and V 6 bases, and 11 bases lay outside the gene matches. This CDR3 region has 15 residues. The germline CDR1 and CDR2 sequences are SGHTA and FQGNSA.

The gene calls are TRBV2 and TRBJ2-4, with D unresolved. This CDR3 is built from 11 residues. Trimming removed 4 bases at V and 9 bases at J, with 7 bases between. Germline V lookup: CDR1 SNHLY, CDR2 FYNNEI. DNA for the CDR3: TGTGCCAGCAGTGCAATTGGCATTCAGTACTTC. It yields the protein CASSAIGIQYF.

The V gene is TRBV5-1, the J gene TRBJ1-1; maybe TRBD1 (5 bases). The CDR3 totals 14 residues. From germline, CDR1 is SGHRS and CDR2 YFSETQ. Trimming took off 5 bases at V and 4 bases at J, with 15 bases between the two ends. Written as DNA, the CDR3 is TGCGCCAGCAGACAGGACCTGGGAGTCACTGAAGCTTTCTTT. Translating gives CASRQDLGVTEAFF.

This clone was observed a single time. This sequence joins TRBV27 and TRBJ1-6; no definite D call. The germline V gene encodes CDR1 MNHEY and CDR2 SMNVEV (reference sequence). The CDR3 contains 14 residues. V lost 1 base to trimming and J lost 6 bases, with 7 bases between them. The CDR3 here is CASSLFGLNSPLHF. CDR3 in DNA: TGTGCCAGCAGTTTATTCGGACTTAATTCACCCCTCCACTTT.

CDR3 bases: TGCGCCAGCAGCCAAGGTCGACAGGGCTACACTGAAGCTTTCTTT. It encodes CASSQGRQGYTEAFF. The chain recombines TRBV4-1 with TRBJ1-1, with 7 bases identical to TRBD1. The CDR3 spans 15 residues. The V and J ends lost 1 base and 3 bases, in that order; junction bases with no gene match: 5. The germline V gene encodes CDR1 MGHRA and CDR2 YSYEKL.

The gene calls are TRBV23-1 and TRBJ1-1; possible D gene TRBD1, 5 bases. TRBV23-1 is noted as an ORF with a role that remains uncertain. V lost 4 bases to trimming and J lost 11 bases, with 20 bases between them. CDR3 length: 14 residues. The CDR3 reads CASSRARDGDWAFF. CDR3 nucleotide sequence: TGCGCCAGCAGTCGCGCCCGGGACGGGGATTGGGCTTTCTTT.

The chain links TRBV28 to TRBJ2-7, with 7 bases that match TRBD1. The CDR3 is made up of 15 amino acids. Germline V gene sequence: CDR1 MDHEN, CDR2 SYDVKM. The V segment lost 1 base and the J segment 2 bases; nucleotides outside the gene matches: 5. CDR3 loop: CASSLFPDRTYEQYF. The CDR3 DNA is TGTGCCAGCAGTTTATTTCCGGACAGGACCTACGAGCAGTACTTC.

The V and J genes are TRBV7-2 and TRBJ2-7; no firm D call. Germline V gene sequence: CDR1 SGHTA, CDR2 FQGNSA. CDR3 length: 15 residues. The V and J ends lost 2 bases and 1 base respectively, with 12 bases between them. CDR3 coding DNA: TGTGCCAGCAGCTTATCTTCTGCCAGTTCCTACGAGCAGTACTTC. This encodes CASSLSSASSYEQYF.

This sequence joins TRBV6-5 and TRBJ2-2, with D possibly called TRBD1 or TRBD2 (5 bases each). The CDR3 sequence is 14 residues long. CDR1 and CDR2 (germline): MNHEY, SVGAGI. Trimming removed 6 bases from V and 5 bases from J, with 13 bases in between. The CDR3 region is CASRGTLRTGELFF. The CDR3 DNA is TGTGCCAGCAGGGGGACCTTGAGAACCGGGGAGCTGTTTTTT.

The chain couples TRBV28 to TRBJ2-7; 7 positions agree with TRBD2. V shed 5 bases and J 2 bases; nucleotides not matched to a gene: 12. Germline assignment: CDR1 MDHEN and CDR2 SYDVKM. The CDR3 loop spans 16 amino acids. CDR3 coding DNA: TGTGCCAGCAGTGGGTCCCTAGCGGATGGGGCCTACGAGCAGTACTTC. The encoded protein is CASSGSLADGAYEQYF.

The gene calls are TRBV29-1 and TRBJ1-3; TRBD1 matches 9 bases. The V gene end was trimmed by 5 bases and the J gene end by 1 base; junction bases not matched to a gene: 3. The CDR3 consists of 14 residues. The germline gives CDR1 SQVTM, CDR2 ANQGSEA. In nucleotides, the CDR3 is TGCAGCGTTTCACAGGGGGCATCTGGAAACACCATATATTTT. Translating it yields CSVSQGASGNTIYF.

This clone was seen once. This chain links TRBV7-2 with TRBJ2-3; no reliable D call. Germline assignment: CDR1 SGHTA and CDR2 FQGNSA. This CDR3 is 12 amino acids long. V was pared by 5 bases and J by 7 bases, with 10 bases between. The DNA for the CDR3 is TGTGCCAGCAGCGCCTACTTGAATACGCAGTATTTT. As protein: CASSAYLNTQYF.

V is TRBV9 and J is TRBJ1-2; 7 bases are shared with TRBD1. The CDR3 has 14 residues. CDR1 is SGDLS and CDR2 is YYNGEE in the germline V gene. The J segment lost 7 bases and the V segment lost 4 bases, leaving 10 bases of the junction unmatched. The CDR3 reads CASSPQTGSVGYTF. The CDR3 DNA is TGTGCCAGCAGCCCACAGACAGGGTCAGTTGGCTACACCTTC.

The chain uses TRBV29-1 and TRBJ2-3; TRBD1 might be the D (6 bases). Germline V gene data show CDR1 as SQVTM and CDR2 as ANQGSEA. This CDR3 comprises 15 residues. Trimming shortened V by 4 bases and J by 2 bases, and 16 bases separated the two germline ends. DNA for the CDR3: TGCAGCGTTGTCGGGACAAGGCTTAACACAGATACGCAGTATTTT. As protein: CSVVGTRLNTDTQYF.

This chain joins TRBV7-6 and TRBJ2-5; D call uncertain. The V end was cut by 4 bases, the J end by 4 bases, with 4 bases between. The CDR3 is 11 amino acids. CDR1 is SGHVS and CDR2 is FNYEAQ in the germline V gene. As DNA, the CDR3 is TGTGCCAGCAGCTCGGGAGAGACCCAGTACTTC. This codes for CASSSGETQYF. The full variable domain, with the rest looked up from reference TRBV7-6 and TRBJ2-5, is GAGVSQSPRYKVTKRGQDVALRCDPISGHVSLYWYRQALGQGPEFLTYFNYEAQQDKSGLPNDRFSAERPEGSISTLTIQRTEQRDSAMYRCASSSGETQYFGPGTRLLVL.

The chain employs TRBV2 and TRBJ1-4, with 10 bases matching TRBD1. V lost 7 bases and J lost 5; bases outside the gene matches: 4. Germline V lookup: CDR1 SNHLY, CDR2 FYNNEI. This CDR3 comprises 14 residues. The CDR3 nucleotides read TGTGCCAGCAAAAGGACAGGGGGGAATGAAAAACTGTTTTTT. Amino acids: CASKRTGGNEKLFF.

The rearrangement uses TRBV6-5 and TRBJ2-7, with 7 bases identical to TRBD2. With V trimmed by 4 bases and J by 2 bases, 2 bases remained unmatched. The CDR3 has 13 residues. CDR1 and CDR2 (germline): MNHEY, SVGAGI. The CDR3 protein is CASSLGGTYEQYF. In DNA form, the CDR3 reads TGTGCCAGCAGTTTGGGGGGGACCTACGAGCAGTACTTC.

This clone was detected only a few times. J is TRBJ1-2 and V is TRBV19; 7 bases fit TRBD1. Germline CDR1 and CDR2: LNHDA and SQIVND (reference sequence). V lost 5 bases to trimming and J lost 4 bases; unmatched junction nucleotides: 10. The CDR3 covers 15 residues. The CDR3 is CASSSRGGAGYGYTF. The CDR3 region has the DNA TGTGCCAGTAGTTCTCGAGGGGGCGCAGGCTATGGCTACACCTTC.